The source of this T cell receptor (beta chain) is a study of molecular identifiers for immune sequencing clone quantification (dated by TCRdb to the late 2010s). For context, the study as a whole: For a replicate experiment, RNA from approximately 20,000 or 100,000 naive CD8 T cells was divided into five aliquots, and four of the five aliquots were sequenced. This methods study used CD8 T cells to benchmark TCR RNA copy counting and molecular-identifier clustering-based TCR repertoire sequencing (MIDCIRS). The study at large found these results: The naive libraries included spiked-in Jurkat TCR RNA (10 copies' worth), and this RNA is not part of the donor repertoire. Modeling indicated around 2.7 TCR RNA copies recovered per cell, compared with 7.5 to 10 by digital PCR, which implies a capture efficiency of about 31%. When barcode sub-clustering was left out, chimeric consensus sequences inflated TCR diversity, with chimeras reaching as high as 47%. In CMV-specific effector cells, over 99% of molecules were held by clones above 20 RNA copies, whereas under 1% of molecules were held by such clones in naive cells. Identical TCR molecules sharing a barcode could cause highly expanded clone sizes to be underestimated. A single cell's worth of spiked-in Jurkat TCR RNA was reported detectable even among around 1 million naive CD8 T cells.

Preparation of the library involved PCR. TCRdb lists the instrument as NextSeq 500. Preparation of bulk TCR libraries followed a previously described approach, with the TCR primers listed in Table S5. Purification of total RNA was performed with the Qiagen AllPrep DNA/RNA kit. Reads from multiple sequencing runs of the same library were pooled before analysis. As for the authors' bioinformatics: Reads were retained only if an exact TCR constant sequence was present, and the retained reads were trimmed to 150 nt and grouped according to their 12-nt molecular barcodes. Reads within each barcode group were sub-clustered using a 15% Levenshtein threshold, and quality-weighted consensus sequences were constructed for each RNA molecule. Non-functional sequences were excluded, and lower-count sequences lying one edit away from another sequence were also excluded. On the basis of fitting two negative binomial distributions, barcode sub-clusters with fewer than 20% of the maximum read count were discarded. TCRdb redid the processing of the public reads, applying fastp at Q25 and MiXCR, and retained in-frame beta chains. Duplicate CDR3 protein sequences are folded into a single record with the most common DNA and genes. In this record, the V and J calls reflect TCRdb's handling and not the investigators' own analysis. The sample table shows over 50,000 distinct CDR3 sequences, and roughly a third are seen once. The top ten hold 3.5% to 4.5% of the sample.

V is cut by 5 bases and J by 0 bases, and the space between the germline ends is 9 bases. The CDR3 runs 14 residues from the cysteine to the phenylalanine. The entry retains the CDR3 DNA only, 42 bases that are in frame from base 1. The germline V gene (reference sequence) specifies LNHDA as CDR1 and SQIVND as CDR2. This clonotype has more than one count but fewer than ten. Its antigen is currently not known. Base qualities are not recorded, but no much larger clone differs from it by a single base. Naive CD8 T cell libraries were made from approximately 20,000 to 1,000,000 sorted cells using 10%, 30% or 50% of purified RNA. On a BD FACSAria II, naive CD8 T cells were FACS-sorted as CD8+CD4-CCR7+CD45RA+ and collected into RLT Plus buffer. Detection sensitivity was tested by spiking Jurkat RNA equal to ten TCR copies' worth into samples containing roughly 19,000-1,000,000 naive CD8 T cells. CD8 T cells were enriched with RosetteSep CD8+ T Cell Enrichment Cocktail and Ficoll-Paque, followed by ACK red cell lysis.

This clonotype was sampled from a human donor in good health. Some libraries in this study had Jurkat cell RNA spiked in. What was sequenced was naive CD8+ T cells from blood, with Jurkat cell RNA spiked in. The sample's cell subset or site, from its label and the paper: FACS-sorted CD8+CD4-CCR7+CD45RA+ naive T cells. The chain was built from TRBV19 and TRBJ2-3, with the D gene not clear enough to name. DNA sequence: TGTGCCAGTAGTCCAGAGTCTAGCACAGATACGCAGTATTTT. Its translation is CASSPESSTDTQYF.